This T cell receptor beta chain originates from a study of T-cell memory formation after mild COVID-19. About the study: Largely donor-specific sequence clusters came from a couple of donors.

Employing constant-segment primers, 5'RACE generated TCR alpha and TCR beta cDNA libraries bearing sample barcodes and UMIs. TCRdb recomputed calls from the 5' RACE reads with MiXCR, one row per CDR3 protein. The sample includes hundreds of thousands of distinct CDR3 sequences, around 21% of them seen just once. In regard to this clonotype: Its antigen is unidentified. This sequence may be a read error, since a much larger clone differs from it by one base.

Study observations and caveats: That cross-reactive memory joined was suggested by some responding clones appearing in pre-infection memory.

This sequence originates from an adult woman who had mild COVID-19 (a few samples of this study predate the infection). Cell type and time point are not known. Sequenced material: PBMCs or a T cell subset sorted from them (not recorded which).

The DNA of the CDR3 is TGCGCCAGCAGCTTGGGACATAGCACAGATACGCAGTATTTT. It yields the protein CASSLGHSTDTQYF. V gene TRBV5-1 combines with J gene TRBJ2-3; D is unresolved. The CDR3 spans 14 residues. CDR1 is SGHRS and CDR2 is YFSETQ in the germline V gene. V shed 0 bases and J shed 0 bases, with 5 bases lying between them.